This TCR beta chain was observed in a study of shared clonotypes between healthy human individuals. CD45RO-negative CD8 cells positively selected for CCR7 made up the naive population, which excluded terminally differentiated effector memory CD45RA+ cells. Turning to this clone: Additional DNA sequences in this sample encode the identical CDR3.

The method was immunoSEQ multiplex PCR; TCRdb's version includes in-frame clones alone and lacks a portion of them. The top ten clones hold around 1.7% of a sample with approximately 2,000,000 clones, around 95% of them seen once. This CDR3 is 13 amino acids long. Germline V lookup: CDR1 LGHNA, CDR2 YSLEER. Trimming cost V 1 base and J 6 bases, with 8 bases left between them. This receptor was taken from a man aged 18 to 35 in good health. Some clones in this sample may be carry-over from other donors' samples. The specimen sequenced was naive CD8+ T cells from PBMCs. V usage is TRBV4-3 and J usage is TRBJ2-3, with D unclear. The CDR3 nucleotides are TGCGCCAGCAGCCAAGTACTACGCGATACGCAGTATTTT. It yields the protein CASSQVLRDTQYF.